This T cell receptor (beta chain) was obtained from a study of T cell repertoires in ileal Crohn's disease. The data were produced by immunoSEQ multiplex PCR, yet TCRdb's version contains in-frame clones alone and is incomplete. The sample holds fewer than 3,000 clones; just under 80% are singletons and the top ten take over 20%. The time point was: neoterminal ileum biopsy at postoperative endoscopy, about 6 months after surgery. The table lists this clone with a count of one. This TCR derives from an adult with Crohn's disease. The sequencing input was ileal tissue.

CDR3 sequence: CASSQPGQGDYGYTF. In nucleotides, the CDR3 is TGTGCCAGCTCACAGCCGGGACAGGGTGACTATGGCTACACCTTC. This chain connects TRBV18 to TRBJ1-2; 9 bases match TRBD1. The length of the CDR3 is 15 residues. With V trimmed by 4 bases and J by 3 bases, 6 bases remained unmatched. Germline V gives CDR1 KGHSH, CDR2 LQKENI. The full variable domain, its missing parts supplied by reference TRBV18 and TRBJ1-2, is NAGVMQNPRHLVRRRGQEARLRCSPMKGHSHVYWYRQLPEEGLKFMVYLQKENIIDESGMPKERFSAEFPKEGPSILRIQQVVRGDSAAYFCASSQPGQGDYGYTFGSGTRLTVV.